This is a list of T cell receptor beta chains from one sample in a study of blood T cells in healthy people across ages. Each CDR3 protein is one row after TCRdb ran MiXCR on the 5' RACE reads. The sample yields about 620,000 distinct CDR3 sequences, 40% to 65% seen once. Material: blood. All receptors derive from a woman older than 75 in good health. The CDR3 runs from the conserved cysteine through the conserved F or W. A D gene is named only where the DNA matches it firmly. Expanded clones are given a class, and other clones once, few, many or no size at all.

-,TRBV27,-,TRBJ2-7,TGTGCCAGCAGTTTGACCGGGACGTTTGGATCCTACGAGCAGTACTTC,CASSLTGTFGSYEQYF
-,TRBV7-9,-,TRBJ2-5,TGTGCCAGCAGCGAAGACTCATCCCCGATCCAAGAGACCCAGTACTTC,CASSEDSSPIQETQYF
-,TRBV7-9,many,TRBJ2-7,TGTGCCAGCAGCTTGTTGGACTACTCCTACGAGCAGTACTTC,CASSLLDYSYEQYF
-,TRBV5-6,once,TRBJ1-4,TGTGCCAGCAGCCAGGCTGGACGGTCTAATGAAAAACTGTTTTTT,CASSQAGRSNEKLFF
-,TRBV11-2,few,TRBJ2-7,TGTGCCAGCAGCTCCCGGGGGAGCTCCTACGAGCAGTACTTC,CASSSRGSSYEQYF
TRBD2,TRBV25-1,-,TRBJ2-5,TGTGCCAGCAGACTAGCGGGGGGCGGGACCCAGTACTTC,CASRLAGGGTQYF
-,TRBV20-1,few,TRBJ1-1,TGCAGTGCTAGAGATCGGACGGTGAACACTGAAGCTTTCTTT,CSARDRTVNTEAFF
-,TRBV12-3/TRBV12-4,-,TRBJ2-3,TGTGCCAGCGGGAATTTAGCGAGAGGTGGCACAGATACGCAGTATTTT,CASGNLARGGTDTQYF
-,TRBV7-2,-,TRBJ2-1,TGTGCCAGCAGCCACTCTATTTCCAATGAGCAGTTCTTC,CASSHSISNEQFF
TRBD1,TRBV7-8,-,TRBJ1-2,TGTGCCAGCAGCCCCGGGACAGGGCCCGGCTACACCTTC,CASSPGTGPGYTF
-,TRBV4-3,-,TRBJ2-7,TGCGCCAGCAGCCAAGATGTCGCGGGGTTTTACTACGAGCAGTACTTC,CASSQDVAGFYYEQYF
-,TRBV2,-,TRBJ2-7,TGTGCCAGCAGTGGCAGTCTCCTCCACGAGCAGTACTTC,CASSGSLLHEQYF
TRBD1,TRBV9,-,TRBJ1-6,TGTGCCAGCAAATCGGGACAGAATTCACCCCTCCACTTT,CASKSGQNSPLHF
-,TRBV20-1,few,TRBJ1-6,TGCAGTGCGGACGGACGGGGTCTTAATTCACCCCTCCACTTT,CSADGRGLNSPLHF
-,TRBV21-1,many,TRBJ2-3,TGTGCCAGCAGCAGAGCGAGACGGAAGCGCACAGATACGCAGTATTTT,CASSRARRKRTDTQYF
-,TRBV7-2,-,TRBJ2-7,TGTGCCAGCAGCGCATCCGGGACTGAAACCTACGAGCAGTACTTC,CASSASGTETYEQYF
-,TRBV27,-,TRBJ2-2,TGTGCCAGCTCTACCACGAACACCGGGGAGCTGTTTTTT,CASSTTNTGELFF
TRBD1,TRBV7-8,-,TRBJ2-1,TGTGCCGGCGGCTTAGGGACAGCTAATGAGCAGTTCTTC,CAGGLGTANEQFF
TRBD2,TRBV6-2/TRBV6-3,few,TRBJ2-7,TGTGCCAGCAGTTACCAGCTAGCGGGAGGGCCGGCCGAGCAGTACTTC,CASSYQLAGGPAEQYF
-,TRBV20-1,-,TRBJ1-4,TGCAGTGCTCGATTCTATGAAAAACTGTTTTTT,CSARFYEKLFF
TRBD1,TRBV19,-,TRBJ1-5,TGTGCCAGTACCGACAGGGGAGGTCAGCCCCAGCATTTT,CASTDRGGQPQHF
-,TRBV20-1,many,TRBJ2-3,TGCAGTGCTAGTGGCGGGTGGAGCACAGATACGCAGTATTTT,CSASGGWSTDTQYF
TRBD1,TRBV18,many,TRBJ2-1,TGTGCCAGCTCACCCCTACAGGGGGCGCGATCCTACAATGAGCAGTTCTTC,CASSPLQGARSYNEQFF
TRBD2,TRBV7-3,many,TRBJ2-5,TGTGCCAGCAGCTTAAGGGAGGGGGAGACCCAGTACTTC,CASSLREGETQYF
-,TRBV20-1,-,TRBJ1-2,TGCAGTGCTAGTACGCAGGGGACCCTAGGCTACACCTTC,CSASTQGTLGYTF
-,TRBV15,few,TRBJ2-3,TGTGCCACCAGCCAAAAGGGACTTCGTACAGATACGCAGTATTTT,CATSQKGLRTDTQYF
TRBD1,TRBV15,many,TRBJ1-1,TGTGCCACCAGCAGGGGGGACAGGTCCACTGAAGCTTTCTTT,CATSRGDRSTEAFF
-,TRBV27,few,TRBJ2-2,TGTGCCAGCAGCCCGCGGCCGGGGTCCGGGGAGCTGTTTTTT,CASSPRPGSGELFF
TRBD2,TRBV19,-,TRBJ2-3,TGTGCCAGTCGCGCGGGACTAGCGGGAGTCAGCACAGATACGCAGTATTTT,CASRAGLAGVSTDTQYF
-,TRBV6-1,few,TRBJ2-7,TGTGCCAGCACGATGGCAGGGGACACGTACGAGCAGTACTTC,CASTMAGDTYEQYF
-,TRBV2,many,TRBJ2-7,TGTGCCAGCAGTGAACAGCTGTCGTCCTACGAGCAGTACTTC,CASSEQLSSYEQYF
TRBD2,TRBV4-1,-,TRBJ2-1,TGCGCCAGCAGCCAACCCACTAGCGGGAGGGCATACAATGAGCAGTTCTTC,CASSQPTSGRAYNEQFF
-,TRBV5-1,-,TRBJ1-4,TGCGCCAGCAGAAAGGCCGCGGAAGAAAAACTGTTTTTT,CASRKAAEEKLFF
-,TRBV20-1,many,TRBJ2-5,TGCAGTGCTAGTAGAGGGAGAGAGACCCAGTACTTC,CSASRGRETQYF
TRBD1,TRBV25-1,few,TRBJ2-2,TGTGCCAGCAGTGTTAGGGAACGCAGGGGGCTCACTAACACCGGGGAGCTGTTTTTT,CASSVRERRGLTNTGELFF
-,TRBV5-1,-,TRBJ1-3,TGCGCCGGCAGCTATTACTCAGTCTACTCTGGAAACACCATATATTTT,CAGSYYSVYSGNTIYF
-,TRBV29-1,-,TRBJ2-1,TGCAGCGTGGACCACGGATACAGTGAGCAGTTCTTC,CSVDHGYSEQFF
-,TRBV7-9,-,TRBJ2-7,TGTGCCAGCAGTTCACCCAGGGGAACGGGACCCTACGAGCAGTACTTC,CASSSPRGTGPYEQYF
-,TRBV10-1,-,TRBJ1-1,TGCGCCAGCAGTGCGCCAGGGAACTCTGAAGCTTTCTTT,CASSAPGNSEAFF
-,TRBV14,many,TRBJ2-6,TGTGCCAGCAGCCAGACTGGGGCCAACGTCCTGACTTTC,CASSQTGANVLTF
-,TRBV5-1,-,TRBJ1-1,TGCGCCAGCAGCTTGTCTCCCGCCCCGAGCACTGAAGCTTTCTTT,CASSLSPAPSTEAFF
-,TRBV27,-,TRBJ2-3,TGTGCCAGCGGGGGTCGACTAGATCGGCCAGATACGCAGTATTTT,CASGGRLDRPDTQYF
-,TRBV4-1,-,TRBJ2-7,TGCGCCAGCAGCCAACGGATCAGGGACAACGAGCAGTACTTC,CASSQRIRDNEQYF
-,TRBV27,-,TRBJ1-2,TGTGCCACCTTGGACATCAGGAGCTATGGCTACACCTTC,CATLDIRSYGYTF
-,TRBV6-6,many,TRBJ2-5,TGTGCCAGCAGTTCTAGCGCGGAGACCCAGTACTTC,CASSSSAETQYF
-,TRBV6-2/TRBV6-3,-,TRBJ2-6,TGTGCCAGCAGTAACCCCTTGGGATTCTCTGGGGCCAACGTCCTGACTTTC,CASSNPLGFSGANVLTF
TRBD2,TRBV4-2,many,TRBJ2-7,TGTGCCAGCAGACCTGGACTAGCGGCTTCCTACGAGCAGTACTTC,CASRPGLAASYEQYF
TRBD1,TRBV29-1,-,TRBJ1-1,TGCAGCGCAATTCCTTCAGGGGGCTCTAGAGCTTTCTTT,CSAIPSGGSRAFF
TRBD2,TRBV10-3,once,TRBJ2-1,TGTGCCATCGCGCAGCGGGGGCAGGTTGAGCAGTTCTTC,CAIAQRGQVEQFF
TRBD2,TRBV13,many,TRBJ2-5,TGCGCCAGCAGCTTGGTGGCGGGGGAGCAGTACTTC,CASSLVAGEQYF
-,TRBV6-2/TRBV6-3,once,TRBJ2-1,TGTGCCAGCAGAGACCCGAGTAAGCGAGAGGAAAGAAATGAGCAGTTCTTC,CASRDPSKREERNEQFF
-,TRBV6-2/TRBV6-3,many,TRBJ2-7,TGTGCCAGCAGGCACCCGGGACCGTTCTACGAGCAGTACTTC,CASRHPGPFYEQYF
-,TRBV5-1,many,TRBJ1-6,TGCGCCAGCAGCCCACAGGGTCCTTATAATTCACCCCTCCACTTT,CASSPQGPYNSPLHF